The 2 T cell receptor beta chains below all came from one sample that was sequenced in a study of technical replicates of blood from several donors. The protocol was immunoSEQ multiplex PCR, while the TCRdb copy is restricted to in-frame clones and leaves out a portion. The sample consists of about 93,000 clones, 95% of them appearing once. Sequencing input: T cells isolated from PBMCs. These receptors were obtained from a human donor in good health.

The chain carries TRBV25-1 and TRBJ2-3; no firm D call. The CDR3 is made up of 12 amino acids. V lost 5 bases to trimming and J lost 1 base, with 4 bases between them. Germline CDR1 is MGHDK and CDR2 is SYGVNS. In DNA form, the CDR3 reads TGTGCCAGCAGTCCGGGCACAGATACGCAGTATTTT. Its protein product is CASSPGTDTQYF.

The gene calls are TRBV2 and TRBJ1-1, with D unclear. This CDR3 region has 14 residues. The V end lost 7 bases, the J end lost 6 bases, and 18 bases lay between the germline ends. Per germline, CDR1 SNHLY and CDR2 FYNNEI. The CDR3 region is CASNPGNLNPEAFF. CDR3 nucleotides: TGTGCCAGCAATCCGGGAAACCTAAACCCTGAAGCTTTCTTT.